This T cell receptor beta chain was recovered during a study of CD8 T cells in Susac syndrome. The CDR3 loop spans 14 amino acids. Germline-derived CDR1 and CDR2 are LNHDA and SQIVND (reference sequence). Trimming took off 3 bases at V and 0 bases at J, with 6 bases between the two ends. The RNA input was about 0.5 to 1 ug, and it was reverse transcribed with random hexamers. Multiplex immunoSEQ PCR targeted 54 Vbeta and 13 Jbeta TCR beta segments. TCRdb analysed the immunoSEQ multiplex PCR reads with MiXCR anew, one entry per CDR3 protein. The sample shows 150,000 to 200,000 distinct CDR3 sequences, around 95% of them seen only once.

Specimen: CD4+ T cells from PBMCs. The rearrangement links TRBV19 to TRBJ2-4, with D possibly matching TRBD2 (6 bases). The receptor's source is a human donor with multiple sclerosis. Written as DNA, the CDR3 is TGTGCCAGTAGTATCGGGGGAGCCAAAAACATTCAGTACTTC. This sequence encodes CASSIGGAKNIQYF.